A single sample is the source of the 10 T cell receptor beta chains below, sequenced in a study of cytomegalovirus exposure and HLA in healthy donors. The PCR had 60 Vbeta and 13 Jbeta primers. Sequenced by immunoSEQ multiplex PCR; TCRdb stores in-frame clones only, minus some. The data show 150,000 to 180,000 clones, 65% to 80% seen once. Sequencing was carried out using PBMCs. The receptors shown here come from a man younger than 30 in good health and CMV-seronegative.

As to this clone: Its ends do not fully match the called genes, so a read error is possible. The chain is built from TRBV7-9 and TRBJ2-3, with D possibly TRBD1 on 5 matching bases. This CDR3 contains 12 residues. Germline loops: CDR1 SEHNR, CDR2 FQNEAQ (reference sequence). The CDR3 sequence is CSSRQGEDTQYF. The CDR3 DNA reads TGTTCCAGTCGTCAGGGTGAAGATACGCAGTATTTT.

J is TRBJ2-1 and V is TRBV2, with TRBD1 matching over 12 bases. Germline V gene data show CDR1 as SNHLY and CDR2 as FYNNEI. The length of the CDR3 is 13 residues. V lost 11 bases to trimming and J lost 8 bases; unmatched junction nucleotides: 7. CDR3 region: CAGGQGAWDEQFF. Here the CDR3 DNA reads TGTGCCGGGGGACAGGGGGCGTGGGATGAGCAGTTCTTC.

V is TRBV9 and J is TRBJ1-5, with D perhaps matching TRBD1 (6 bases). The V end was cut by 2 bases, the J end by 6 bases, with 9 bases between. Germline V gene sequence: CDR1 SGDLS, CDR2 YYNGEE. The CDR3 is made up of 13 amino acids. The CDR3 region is CASSVSGAQPQHF. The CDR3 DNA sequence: TGTGCCAGCAGCGTTTCAGGGGCTCAGCCCCAGCATTTT. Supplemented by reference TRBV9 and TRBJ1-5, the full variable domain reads DSGVTQTPKHLITATGQRVTLRCSPRSGDLSVYWYQQSLDQGLQFLIQYYNGEERAKGNILERFSAQQFPDLHSELNLSSLELGDSALYFCASSVSGAQPQHFGDGTRLSIL.

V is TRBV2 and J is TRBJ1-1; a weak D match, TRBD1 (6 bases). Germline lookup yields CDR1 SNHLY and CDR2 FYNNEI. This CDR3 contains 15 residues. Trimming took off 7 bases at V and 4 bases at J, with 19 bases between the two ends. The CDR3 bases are TGTGCCAGCACGGACCCGGTCCGGGGGGCCACTGAAGCTTTCTTT. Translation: CASTDPVRGATEAFF.

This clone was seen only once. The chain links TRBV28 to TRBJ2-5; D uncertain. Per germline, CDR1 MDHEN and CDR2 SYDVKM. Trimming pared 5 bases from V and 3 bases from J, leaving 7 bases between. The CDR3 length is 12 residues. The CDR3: CASSPLKETQYF. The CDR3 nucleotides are TGTGCCAGCAGTCCTCTTAAAGAGACCCAGTACTTC.

The CDR3 reads CASSDSTRGRVTYGYTF. The CDR3 region has the DNA TGTGCCAGCAGTGACTCGACCAGGGGCAGGGTTACCTATGGCTACACCTTC. The V gene is TRBV6-4, the J gene TRBJ1-2; perhaps TRBD1 as D (6 bases). Germline loops: CDR1 MRHNA, CDR2 SNTAGT. The CDR3 sequence is 17 residues long. Trimming shortened V by 0 bases and J by 4 bases, and 18 bases separated the two germline ends.

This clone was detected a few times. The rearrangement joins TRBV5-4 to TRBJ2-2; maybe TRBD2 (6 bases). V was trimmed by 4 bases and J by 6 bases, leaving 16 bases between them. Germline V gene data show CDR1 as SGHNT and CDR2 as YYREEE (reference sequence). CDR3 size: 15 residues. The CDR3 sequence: CASSVDGGRAGELFF. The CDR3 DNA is TGTGCCAGCAGCGTGGATGGAGGGAGAGCCGGGGAGCTGTTTTTT. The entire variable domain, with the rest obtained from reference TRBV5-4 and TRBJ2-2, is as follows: ETGVTQSPTHLIKTRGQQVTLRCSSQSGHNTVSWYQQALGQGPQFIFQYYREEENGRGNFPPRFSGLQFPNYSSELNVNALELDDSALYLCASSVDGGRAGELFFGEGSRLTVL.

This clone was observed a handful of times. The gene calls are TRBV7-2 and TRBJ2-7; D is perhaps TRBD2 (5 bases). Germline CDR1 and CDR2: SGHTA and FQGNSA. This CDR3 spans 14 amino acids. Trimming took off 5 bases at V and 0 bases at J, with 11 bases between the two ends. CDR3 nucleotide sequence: TGTGCCAGCAGCGCTCGGACTGGCTCCTACGAGCAGTACTTC. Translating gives CASSARTGSYEQYF. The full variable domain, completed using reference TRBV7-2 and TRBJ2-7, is GAGVSQSPSNKVTEKGKDVELRCDPISGHTALYWYRQSLGQGLEFLIYFQGNSAPDKSGLPSDRFSAERTGGSVSTLTIQRTQQEDSAVYLCASSARTGSYEQYFGPGTRLTVT.

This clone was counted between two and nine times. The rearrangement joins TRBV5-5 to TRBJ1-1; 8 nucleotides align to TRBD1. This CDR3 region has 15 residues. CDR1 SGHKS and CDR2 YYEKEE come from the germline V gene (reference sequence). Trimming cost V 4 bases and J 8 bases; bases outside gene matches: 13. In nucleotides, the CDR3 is TGTGCCAGCAGCAGAGTGGGACAGGCCCTGGGAGAAGCTTTCTTT. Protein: CASSRVGQALGEAFF.

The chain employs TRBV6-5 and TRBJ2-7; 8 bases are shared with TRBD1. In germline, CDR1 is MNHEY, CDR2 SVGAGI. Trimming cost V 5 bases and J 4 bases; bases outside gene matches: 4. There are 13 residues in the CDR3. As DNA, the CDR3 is TGTGCCAGCAGTCCGACAGGGGTGTACGAGCAGTACTTC. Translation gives CASSPTGVYEQYF.